The 10 T cell receptor beta chains in this list originate from one sample, sequenced in a study of response to subunit inactivated influenza vaccine. In TCRdb, the RT-PCR reads were re-called with MiXCR into one record per CDR3 protein. The sample lists hundreds of thousands of distinct CDR3 sequences; 10% to 15% were seen once. Material: PBMCs from blood, obtained on the day of vaccination. These receptors were taken from a man aged 50 or older who received an inactivated influenza vaccine.

The V call is TRBV7-6, the J call TRBJ2-7; 9 nucleotides agree with TRBD1. The germline V gene has CDR1 SGHVS and CDR2 FNYEAQ. This CDR3 has 14 residues. Trimming at V came to 3 bases and at J to 5 bases, leaving 5 bases not matched to a gene. The CDR3: CASSFWDRDHEQYF. Here the CDR3 DNA reads TGTGCCAGCAGCTTCTGGGACAGGGACCACGAGCAGTACTTC.

The sample holds a few counts of this clonotype. The CDR3 region is CASSLGTSGLLYNEQFF. CDR3 DNA sequence: TGTGCCAGCAGTTTGGGGACTAGCGGGCTACTCTACAATGAGCAGTTCTTC. V gene TRBV28 combines with J gene TRBJ2-1; 12 positions match TRBD2. V was pared by 3 bases and J by 3 bases, with 6 bases of the junction left unmatched. CDR1 is MDHEN, CDR2 SYDVKM, per germline. This CDR3 contains 17 residues.

This clonotype has just a few counts. This sequence joins TRBV5-1 and TRBJ2-3; D is ambiguous. Trimming took off 4 bases at V and 1 base at J, with 10 bases between the two ends. Looked up from germline, CDR1 is SGHRS and CDR2 is YFSETQ. The CDR3 totals 14 residues. The CDR3 DNA reads TGCGCCAGCAGCCTAGACCCACGCACAGATACGCAGTATTTT. Translating it yields CASSLDPRTDTQYF.

This clonotype was found many times. The rearrangement uses TRBV20-1 and TRBJ2-7; 9 nucleotides agree with TRBD1. The CDR3 is made up of 14 amino acids. V gave up 4 bases and J gave up 2 bases; unmatched junction bases: 6. CDR1 DFQATT and CDR2 SNEGSKA come from the germline V gene (reference sequence). CDR3 DNA sequence: TGCAGTGCTACTGGACAGGGGTTCGCCTACGAGCAGTACTTC. Protein: CSATGQGFAYEQYF.

The rearrangement uses TRBV9 and TRBJ1-6; tentatively, D is TRBD1 (5 bases). This CDR3 region has 15 residues. Germline CDR1 SGDLS, CDR2 YYNGEE. V was pared by 1 base and J by 3 bases, with 8 bases between. CDR3 sequence (DNA): TGTGCCAGCAGCGTACAGGGACGCTATAATTCACCCCTCCACTTT. It codes for CASSVQGRYNSPLHF.

V and J are TRBV7-2 and TRBJ2-3, with D possibly matching TRBD2 (5 bases). Germline assignment: CDR1 SGHTA and CDR2 FQGNSA. The CDR3 sequence is 14 residues long. V gave up 1 base and J gave up 5 bases, with 10 bases separating them. CDR3 coding DNA: TGTGCCAGCAGCTTAGTTCGGGGAAGAGATACGCAGTATTTT. Its translation is CASSLVRGRDTQYF.

This clonotype was recorded a few times. The chain recombines TRBV27 with TRBJ2-1, with 12 positions matching TRBD2. The CDR3 spans 14 residues. CDR1 MNHEY and CDR2 SMNVEV come from the germline V gene (reference sequence). Losses at the gene ends were 7 bases for V and 10 bases for J; bases not matched to a gene: 8. Written as DNA, the CDR3 is TGTGCCAGCATACGACTAGCGGGAGCGGAAGAGCAGTTCTTC. Translated: CASIRLAGAEEQFF.

The table lists this clonotype with a few counts. The chain has TRBV7-2 and TRBJ2-5; TRBD2 is a possible D gene (6 bases). V dropped 4 bases and J dropped 2 bases, with 14 bases sitting between them. The CDR3 runs to 15 residues. Per the germline V gene, CDR1 is SGHTA and CDR2 is FQGNSA. The CDR3 is CASSSQGGGQETQYF. The CDR3 coding sequence is TGTGCCAGCAGCTCTCAGGGAGGTGGACAAGAGACCCAGTACTTC.

The table lists this clonotype with a few counts. The chain recombines TRBV29-1 with TRBJ1-2; unclear D gene. V was pared by 0 bases and J by 4 bases, with 15 bases between. The CDR3 contains 15 residues. The germline V gene has CDR1 SQVTM and CDR2 ANQGSEA. The CDR3 here is CSVEDLGRGTYGYTF. In DNA, the CDR3 is TGCAGCGTTGAAGACCTCGGGAGAGGAACCTATGGCTACACCTTC.

The chain couples TRBV13 to TRBJ2-3; 8 nucleotides align to TRBD2. CDR1 PRHDT and CDR2 FYEKMQ come from the germline V gene (reference sequence). This CDR3 has 18 residues. The ends lost 4 bases at V and 9 bases at J; junction bases unmatched: 21. The DNA for the CDR3 is TGTGCCAGCAGCTCCCCCGCGGGGAGCGGGGGAGGAAGTCCCACGCAGTATTTT. This translates into CASSSPAGSGGGSPTQYF.